The 18 T cell receptor beta chains below were found in one sample sequenced in a study of blood T cell repertoires in COVID-19. TCRdb's copy holds only in-frame clones and misses some; the assay was immunoSEQ multiplex PCR. Of some 390,000 clones in the sample, around 91% were seen once. What was sequenced was peripheral blood. The receptors here all came from a woman aged 40 to 49 with COVID-19, enrolled during active disease.

Of note for this clone: Germline is not matched at one junction end, which may reflect a read error. In DNA, the CDR3 is TGTGCCAGCACCCGGGACAGCCTGTTTTTTGATTTT. It encodes CASTRDSLFFDF. The V and J genes are TRBV25-1 and TRBJ1-4, with 7 bases that match TRBD1. Germline CDR1 is MGHDK and CDR2 is SYGVNS. The CDR3 covers 12 residues.

The chain carries TRBV6-5 and TRBJ1-1; D is possibly TRBD1 (5 bases). Trimming removed 7 bases at V and 0 bases at J, with 15 bases between. This CDR3 is built from 15 residues. The V gene's germline CDR1 is MNHEY and CDR2 SVGAGI. The DNA of the CDR3 is TGTGCCAGCACCCCGGATGGGGGGGTGAACACTGAAGCTTTCTTT. Translation gives CASTPDGGVNTEAFF.

The chain carries TRBV7-2 and TRBJ2-3; a weak D match, TRBD2 (7 bases). Trimming took off 1 base at V and 6 bases at J, with 17 bases between the two ends. The CDR3 has 16 amino acids. The germline V gene has CDR1 SGHTA and CDR2 FQGNSA. CDR3 in amino acids: CASSLVSGGPVDTQYF. CDR3 DNA sequence: TGTGCCAGCAGCTTAGTGTCGGGGGGCCCTGTGGATACGCAGTATTTT.

This chain links TRBV4-2 with TRBJ2-5; 8 bases fit TRBD2. The CDR3 consists of 20 residues. The germline CDR1 and CDR2 sequences are LGHNA and YNFKEQ. V lost 0 bases and J lost 2; bases outside the gene matches: 17. The CDR3 spells CASSQDRRGRRATPQETQYF. The CDR3 DNA sequence: TGTGCCAGCAGCCAAGATCGTCGCGGGAGGCGAGCTACCCCTCAAGAGACCCAGTACTTC.

The chain has TRBV27 and TRBJ1-3; maybe TRBD1 (6 bases). Germline CDR1 reads MNHEY; CDR2 reads SMNVEV (reference sequence). Trimming pared 3 bases from V and 0 bases from J, leaving 18 bases between. The CDR3 is 18 amino acids. The CDR3 DNA follows: TGTGCCAGCAGTTTTGAGAGGCCCGGGACATTCTCTGGAAACACCATATATTTT. It codes for CASSFERPGTFSGNTIYF.

This chain joins TRBV7-2 and TRBJ2-2, with D possibly TRBD1 on 5 matching bases. V was cut by 1 base and J by 7 bases, with 13 bases left in between. Per germline, CDR1 SGHTA and CDR2 FQGNSA. CDR3 length equals 15 residues. CDR3 region: CASSLGQGASGELFF. The CDR3 DNA sequence: TGTGCCAGCAGCTTAGGGCAGGGTGCAAGCGGGGAGCTGTTTTTT.

This clone turned up a few times. The chain carries TRBV6-5 and TRBJ1-1; no firm D call. Germline V gene sequence: CDR1 MNHEY, CDR2 SVGAGI. The CDR3 totals 14 residues. V was clipped by 0 bases and J by 1 base, with 6 bases between them. CDR3 in DNA: TGTGCCAGCAGTTACTCACAACGGAACACTGAAGCTTTCTTT. This codes for CASSYSQRNTEAFF.

This clone was recorded a few times. The V call is TRBV5-1, the J call TRBJ1-1, with 9 bases that match TRBD1. This CDR3 has 15 amino acids. With 6 bases clipped from V and 2 bases from J, the junction kept 8 bases outside the gene matches. The V gene's germline CDR1 is SGHRS and CDR2 YFSETQ. The CDR3 reads CASTKSTGGNTEAFF. The CDR3, as DNA: TGCGCCAGCACCAAGTCGACAGGGGGTAACACTGAAGCTTTCTTT.

The gene calls are TRBV7-2 and TRBJ2-3; 10 nucleotides align to TRBD2. V lost 6 bases, J lost 1 base, and 10 bases stayed unmatched. Germline CDR1 is SGHTA and CDR2 is FQGNSA. The CDR3 length is 17 residues. The CDR3 DNA reads as TGTGCCAGCAGTCCCCCTAGCGGGGGCCGGGGCACAGATACGCAGTATTTT. Its protein is CASSPPSGGRGTDTQYF.

CDR3 DNA sequence: TGTGCCAGTAGTTTCGGCTACGAGCAGTACTTC. It specifies CASSFGYEQYF. The V gene is TRBV19, the J gene TRBJ2-7, with unresolved D. The CDR3 loop spans 11 amino acids. Germline values: CDR1 LNHDA, CDR2 SQIVND (reference sequence). V was shortened by 5 bases and J by 3 bases, with 5 bases between the two germline ends.

CDR3 nucleotide sequence: TGTGCCAGCAGCTTAGGGCGACTAGAGGAAGAGACCCAGTACTTC. Translation gives CASSLGRLEEETQYF. This chain connects TRBV11-1 to TRBJ2-5; TRBD2 might be the D (6 bases). The V end lost 1 base, the J end lost 3 bases, and 12 bases lay between the germline ends. This CDR3 is built from 15 residues. Germline lookup yields CDR1 SGHAT and CDR2 FQDESV (reference sequence).

The V gene is TRBV5-4, the J gene TRBJ1-2, with 7 bases fitting TRBD1. Per germline, CDR1 SGHNT and CDR2 YYREEE (reference sequence). There are 14 residues in the CDR3. After removal of 5 bases from V and 2 bases from J, the junction contained 6 bases not matched to a gene. CDR3: CASSPGTENYGYTF. CDR3 nucleotide sequence: TGTGCCAGCAGTCCCGGGACAGAGAACTATGGCTACACCTTC.

This chain joins TRBV18 and TRBJ1-2; tentatively, D is TRBD1 (6 bases). V was clipped by 3 bases and J by 0 bases, with 8 bases between them. The CDR3 length is 14 residues. Germline CDR1 is KGHSH and CDR2 is LQKENI. CDR3 region: CASSPQGTNYGYTF. The CDR3 DNA is TGTGCCAGCTCACCCCAGGGGACTAACTATGGCTACACCTTC.

The J gene is TRBJ1-1, the V gene TRBV18; D may be TRBD1 (5 bases). The V and J ends lost 0 bases and 1 base respectively, with 9 bases between them. Per the germline V gene, CDR1 is KGHSH and CDR2 is LQKENI. The CDR3 is 15 amino acids. For the CDR3, the DNA is TGTGCCAGCTCACCACCTCCAAGGGGGAACACTGAAGCTTTCTTT. It is translated as CASSPPPRGNTEAFF. Full variable domain (rest looked up from reference TRBV18 and TRBJ1-1): NAGVMQNPRHLVRRRGQEARLRCSPMKGHSHVYWYRQLPEEGLKFMVYLQKENIIDESGMPKERFSAEFPKEGPSILRIQQVVRGDSAAYFCASSPPPRGNTEAFFGQGTRLTVV.

The chain carries TRBV5-4 and TRBJ1-2, with a tentative D call TRBD1 (6 bases). V was pared by 3 bases and J by 4 bases, with 16 bases between. The CDR3 spans 15 residues. Germline V gene data show CDR1 as SGHNT and CDR2 as YYREEE (reference sequence). CDR3 in amino acids: CASSSKRTEGYGYTF. CDR3 DNA: TGTGCCAGCAGCTCTAAACGGACAGAAGGCTATGGCTACACCTTC. Together with reference TRBV5-4 and TRBJ1-2, the CDR3 gives the full variable domain: ETGVTQSPTHLIKTRGQQVTLRCSSQSGHNTVSWYQQALGQGPQFIFQYYREEENGRGNFPPRFSGLQFPNYSSELNVNALELDDSALYLCASSSKRTEGYGYTFGSGTRLTVV.

The V gene is TRBV4-1, the J gene TRBJ2-1; D possibly corresponds to TRBD1 (5 bases). Deletions cut 2 bases from V and 12 bases from J, with 11 bases between. The CDR3 sequence is 12 residues long. Per germline, CDR1 MGHRA and CDR2 YSYEKL. CDR3 sequence: CASSQTPGLQFF. DNA for the CDR3: TGCGCCAGCAGCCAAACTCCAGGGCTGCAGTTCTTC.

The chain recombines TRBV10-3 with TRBJ1-2; a weak D match, TRBD1 (5 bases). CDR3 length: 15 residues. The germline gives CDR1 ENHRY, CDR2 SYGVKD. V lost 0 bases and J lost 6, with 14 bases in between. The CDR3 here is CAISESWGGGNGYTF. The DNA for the CDR3 is TGTGCCATCAGTGAGTCATGGGGCGGGGGTAATGGCTACACCTTC.

This chain uses TRBV19 with TRBJ1-1; D not resolved. There are 15 residues in the CDR3. V lost 4 bases and J lost 0, with 12 bases in between. Germline V gives CDR1 LNHDA, CDR2 SQIVND (reference sequence). As DNA, the CDR3 is TGTGCCAGTAGTACCCCACGGTTGATGAACACTGAAGCTTTCTTT. This encodes CASSTPRLMNTEAFF.